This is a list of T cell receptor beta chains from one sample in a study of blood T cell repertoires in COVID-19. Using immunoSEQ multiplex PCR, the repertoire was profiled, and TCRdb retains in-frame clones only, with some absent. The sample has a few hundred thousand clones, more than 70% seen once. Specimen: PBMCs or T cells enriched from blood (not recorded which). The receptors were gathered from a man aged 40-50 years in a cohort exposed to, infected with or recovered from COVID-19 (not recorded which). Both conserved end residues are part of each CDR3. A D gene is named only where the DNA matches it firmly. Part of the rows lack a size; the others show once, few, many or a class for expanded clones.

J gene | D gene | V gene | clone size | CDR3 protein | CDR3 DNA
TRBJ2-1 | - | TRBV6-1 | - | CASSEQGGGSPFEQFF | TGTGCCAGCAGTGAACAGGGAGGGGGGTCTCCTTTCGAGCAGTTCTTC
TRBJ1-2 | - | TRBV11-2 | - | CASSLDSGLGTF | TGTGCCAGCAGCTTAGATTCAGGGCTAGGCACCTTC
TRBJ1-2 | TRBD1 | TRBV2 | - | CASRGTVLGYTF | TGTGCCAGCAGGGGGACAGTCTTAGGCTACACCTTC
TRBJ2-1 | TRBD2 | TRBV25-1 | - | CASSEPGLVYEQFF | TGTGCCAGCAGTGAACCAGGACTAGTCTATGAGCAGTTCTTC
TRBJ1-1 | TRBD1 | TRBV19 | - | CAARTGGTSNTEAFF | TGTGCCGCCCGGACAGGGGGGACATCGAACACTGAAGCTTTCTTT
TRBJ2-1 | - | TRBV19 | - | CASSTSPNEQFF | TGTGCCAGTAGTACTAGCCCCAATGAGCAGTTCTTC
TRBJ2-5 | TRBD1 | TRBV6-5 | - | CASRAVQGAVETQYF | TGTGCCAGCAGGGCGGTGCAGGGGGCGGTGGAGACCCAGTACTTC
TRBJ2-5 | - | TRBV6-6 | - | CASGPRGVGETQYF | TGTGCCAGCGGCCCCAGGGGGGTGGGGGAGACCCAGTACTTC
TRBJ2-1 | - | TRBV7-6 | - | CASSLDRTNNEQFF | TGTGCCAGCAGCTTGGACAGGACTAACAATGAGCAGTTCTTC
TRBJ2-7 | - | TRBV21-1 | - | CASSRTGTGGCEQYF | TGTGCCAGCAGCCGAACCGGGACAGGGGGCTGCGAGCAGTACTTC
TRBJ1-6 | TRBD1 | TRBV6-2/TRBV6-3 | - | CASSYPQTGLRSPLHF | TGTGCCAGCAGTTACCCCCAGACAGGGCTGAGGTCACCCCTCCACTTT
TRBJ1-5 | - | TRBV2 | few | CASSDSRETQPQHF | TGTGCCAGCAGTGATAGTAGGGAGACCCAGCCCCAGCATTTT
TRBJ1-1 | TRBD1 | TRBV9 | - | CASSVRAGTGGEAFF | TGTGCCAGCAGCGTAAGGGCCGGGACAGGGGGCGAGGCTTTCTTT
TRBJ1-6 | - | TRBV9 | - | CASSGTGYNSPLHF | TGTGCCAGCAGCGGGACTGGCTATAATTCACCCCTCCACTTT
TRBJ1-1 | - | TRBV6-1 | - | CASSDQGSNTEAFF | TGTGCCAGCAGTGATCAGGGGAGTAACACTGAAGCTTTCTTT
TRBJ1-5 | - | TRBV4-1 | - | CASSQGYNQPQHF | TGCGCCAGCAGCCAGGGCTATAATCAGCCCCAGCATTTT
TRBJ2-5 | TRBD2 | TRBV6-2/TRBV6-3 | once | CASSNRVAGEETQYF | TGTGCCAGCAGCAACAGGGTAGCGGGAGAAGAGACCCAGTACTTC
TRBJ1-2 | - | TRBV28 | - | CASRVLGLGYTF | TGTGCCAGCAGAGTACTGGGGCTCGGCTACACCTTC
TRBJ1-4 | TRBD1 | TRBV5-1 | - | CASSPGDRVSNEKLFF | TGCGCCAGCAGCCCAGGAGACAGGGTCAGCAATGAAAAACTGTTTTTT
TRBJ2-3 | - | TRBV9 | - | CASSAARGPDTQYF | TGTGCCAGCAGCGCGGCCCGGGGTCCAGATACGCAGTATTTT
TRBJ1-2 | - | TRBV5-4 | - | CASSFYSRPGGYTF | TGTGCCAGCAGCTTTTATTCCAGGCCGGGGGGCTACACCTTC
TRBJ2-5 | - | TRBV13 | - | CASSLGSKEETQYF | TGTGCCAGCAGCTTAGGTTCTAAAGAAGAGACCCAGTACTTC
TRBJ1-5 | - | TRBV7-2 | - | CASSLAWRGNQPQHF | TGTGCCAGCAGCTTAGCGTGGCGGGGCAATCAGCCCCAGCATTTT
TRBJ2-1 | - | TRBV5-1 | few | CASTSVSYNEQFF | TGCGCCAGCACTAGCGTCTCCTACAATGAGCAGTTCTTC
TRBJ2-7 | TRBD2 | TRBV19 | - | CASSRLAGANYEQYF | TGTGCCAGTAGTAGACTAGCGGGAGCGAACTACGAGCAGTACTTC
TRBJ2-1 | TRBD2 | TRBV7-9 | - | CASSLRASGNNEQFF | TGTGCCAGCAGCTTACGCGCTAGCGGGAACAATGAGCAGTTCTTC
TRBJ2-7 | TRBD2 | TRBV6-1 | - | CASSEITQGASGQYF | TGTGCCAGCAGTGAAATAACGCAGGGCGCTAGCGGGCAGTACTTC
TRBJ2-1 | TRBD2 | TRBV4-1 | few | CASSLKSGSNEQFF | TGCGCCAGCAGCCTAAAAAGCGGGAGTAATGAGCAGTTCTTC
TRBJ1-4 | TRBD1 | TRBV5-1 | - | CASSPGQGTNEKLFF | TGCGCCAGCAGCCCTGGACAGGGGACTAATGAAAAACTGTTTTTT